These 21 T cell receptor beta chains originate from one sample sequenced in a study of CD8+CD57+ T cells in acquired aplastic anemia. Genomic DNA templated the TCR beta VDJ and CDR3 profiling. TCRdb recomputed calls from the reads with MiXCR, one row per CDR3 protein. Of about 270,000 distinct CDR3 sequences in the sample, 82% were seen once. The sequenced patients had an expansion of CD8+CD57+ cells seen by flow cytometry. Material: sorted CD4+, CD8+, or CD8+CD57+ T cells (not recorded which) from PBMCs. The receptors shown here come from a human donor with aplastic anemia.

The chain carries TRBV13 and TRBJ1-2; D not certain. This CDR3 is built from 16 residues. V shed 5 bases and J shed 5 bases, with 21 bases lying between them. Germline lookup yields CDR1 PRHDT and CDR2 FYEKMQ (reference sequence). The chain's CDR3 is CASSVYQNWYVYGYTF. CDR3 nucleotides: TGTGCCAGCAGCGTATACCAGAACTGGTACGTATATGGCTACACCTTC.

The chain couples TRBV7-8 to TRBJ2-7, with 7 bases matching TRBD1. Germline-derived CDR1 and CDR2 are SGHVS and FQNEAQ. The CDR3 extends over 16 amino acids. J gave up 10 bases and V 3 bases, and 18 bases lay outside the gene matches. The CDR3 nucleotides are TGTGCCAGCAGCTTTCATCCAGACGGGACAGCCCTTTACCAGTACTTC. Protein product: CASSFHPDGTALYQYF.

This clonotype was counted only a few times. V is TRBV7-9 and J is TRBJ1-5; unclear D gene. This CDR3 contains 12 residues. V was cut by 3 bases and J by 7 bases, with 7 bases left in between. Germline values: CDR1 SEHNR, CDR2 FQNEAQ (reference sequence). CDR3 DNA: TGTGCCAGCAGCTTCTCGGCGCAGCCCCAGCATTTT. Translated: CASSFSAQPQHF.

In regard to this clonotype: In this CDR3 the conserved last residue, phenylalanine or tryptophan, is missing, so a read error is likely. The DNA is left out, because the CDR3 cannot be placed on it with certainty; the CDR3 is given as TCRdb lists it. The chain employs TRBV7-2 and TRBJ2-3; the table's D call, TRBD1, was not checked against the DNA. Germline CDR1 reads SGHTA; CDR2 reads FQGNSA. Termini included, the CDR3 measures 13 amino acids. CDR3 protein: CASGVGGTDTQSH.

V and J are TRBV29-1 and TRBJ1-2; D remains ambiguous. Germline CDR1 is SQVTM and CDR2 is ANQGSEA. CDR3 size: 12 residues. Trimming stripped 7 bases from V and 5 bases from J, with 14 bases between. The CDR3 bases are TGCAGCGCCGACCGGGCATTGTATGGCTACACCTTC. Residues: CSADRALYGYTF.

As concerns this clonotype: Because the CDR3's place on the DNA is in doubt, the DNA is left out and the CDR3 is given as listed by TCRdb. The chain uses TRBV7-9 and TRBJ1-5; TRBD1 was called by the table and not checked on the DNA. The CDR3 is 15 amino acids long, termini counted. CDR1 and CDR2 (germline): SEHNR, FQNEAQ (reference sequence). This CDR3 is CASSFTGAMSSSSHF.

The J gene is TRBJ1-1, the V gene TRBV24-1; D is perhaps TRBD1 (5 bases). This CDR3 has 14 residues. Trimming left V 8 bases short and J 0 bases short, with 12 bases between. The germline V gene encodes CDR1 KGHDR and CDR2 SFDVKD. In DNA, the CDR3 is TGTGCCACCATCGAGGGGCTGATGAACACTGAAGCTTTCTTT. Translated: CATIEGLMNTEAFF.

This sequence joins TRBV15 and TRBJ2-3, with TRBD2 matching 8 bases. TRBJ2-5 matches the DNA end more closely, so the J call is doubtful. Germline V gene data show CDR1 as LNHNV and CDR2 as YYDKDF (reference sequence). There are 14 residues in the CDR3. CDR3 sequence reads: CATSMAGGHDTQYF. The CDR3 DNA reads TGTGCCACCAGCATGGCGGGAGGTCACGATACCCAGTACTTC.

The chain couples TRBV29-1 to TRBJ2-7; 11 bases match TRBD1. Losses at the gene ends were 3 bases for V and 2 bases for J; bases not matched to a gene: 6. The CDR3 totals 15 residues. Germline assignment: CDR1 SQVTM and CDR2 ANQGSEA. CDR3 in amino acids: CSVDETGQGAYEQYF. Written as DNA, the CDR3 is TGCAGCGTTGATGAGACGGGACAGGGGGCCTACGAGCAGTACTTC.

Ten or more counts support this clonotype. The junction shows a germline mismatch at one end, possibly a read error. The rearrangement joins TRBV7-8 to TRBJ2-1, with D possibly called TRBD1 or TRBD2 (5 bases each). Germline assignment: CDR1 SGHVS and CDR2 FQNEAQ. The CDR3 is made up of 15 amino acids. CDR3 sequence (DNA): TGTGCCAGCAGCATAGCGAGGGGAGCCTACAATGAGCAGTTCTTC. The encoded protein is CASSIARGAYNEQFF.

J is TRBJ2-7 and V is TRBV11-1, with D perhaps being TRBD1 or TRBD2 (5 bases each). Germline V gene data show CDR1 as SGHAT and CDR2 as FQDESV (reference sequence). This CDR3 comprises 19 residues. Trimming cost V 1 base and J 0 bases, with 22 bases left between them. The DNA of the CDR3 is TGTGCCAGCAGCTTAGTACCCGGGGAATCAGGGCCGAGCTCCTACGAGCAGTACGTC. Its translation: CASSLVPGESGPSSYEQYV.

The chain recombines TRBV7-9 with TRBJ2-3; possibly TRBD2 for D (6 bases). Germline-derived CDR1 and CDR2 are SEHNR and FQNEAQ (reference sequence). Trimming took 8 bases from V and 13 from J, leaving 22 bases between them. This CDR3 spans 13 amino acids. The CDR3 protein is CASGDGRTGRKYF. The CDR3 region has the DNA TGTGCCAGCGGGGACGGGAGAACAGGTAGGAAGTATTTT.

As regards this clonotype: An end of the junction differs from the germline gene, which may be a read error. The chain couples TRBV7-8 to TRBJ2-3; weak D call: TRBD2 (5 bases). Germline V lookup: CDR1 SGHVS, CDR2 FQNEAQ. The CDR3 consists of 14 residues. The CDR3: CASTLEGAPDTQYF. In DNA, the CDR3 is TGTGCCAGCACCTTAGAGGGAGCTCCCGATACGCAGTATTTT.

A remark on this clonotype: Relative to the germline gene, one junction end is altered; a read error may explain this. The CDR3 spells CASSLAGRGGTEHFF. CDR3 sequence (DNA): TGTGCCAGCAGCTTAGCGGGACGGGGCGGGACTGAGCATTTCTTC. The V call is TRBV7-2, the J call TRBJ2-1, with D tentatively TRBD2 (6 bases). Germline V gene data show CDR1 as SGHTA and CDR2 as FQGNSA. This CDR3 spans 15 amino acids. The variable domain in full, with the rest retrieved from reference TRBV7-2 and TRBJ2-1, is GAGVSQSPSNKVTEKGKDVELRCDPISGHTALYWYRQSLGQGLEFLIYFQGNSAPDKSGLPSDRFSAERTGGSVSTLTIQRTQQEDSAVYLCASSLAGRGGTEHFFGPGTRLTVL.

The rearrangement joins TRBV24-1 to TRBJ1-4; no reliable D call. V dropped 8 bases and J dropped 5 bases, with 14 bases sitting between them. From germline, CDR1 is KGHDR and CDR2 SFDVKD. This CDR3 region has 14 residues. The CDR3 region has the DNA TGTGCCACCACCGTGACCGTACCGAATGAAAAACTGTTTTTT. This translates into CATTVTVPNEKLFF.

The chain employs TRBV7-3 and TRBJ2-1; D gene uncertain. With 2 bases removed from V and 15 bases from J, the gap between germline ends came to 23 bases. This CDR3 region has 15 residues. Germline CDR1 reads SGHTA; CDR2 reads FQGTGA. The CDR3 reads CASSLGRQKYRSLFF. CDR3 sequence (DNA): TGTGCCAGCAGCTTAGGCCGCCAGAAATACAGAAGCTTGTTCTTC.

The sample holds a few counts of this clonotype. A read error is possible here, since a much larger clone lies one base away. V is TRBV6-2 or TRBV6-3 and J is TRBJ1-1, with 9 bases matching TRBD1. The V gene's germline CDR1 is MNHEY and CDR2 SVGEGT. The V and J ends lost 6 bases and 6 bases, in that order; junction bases with no gene match: 8. The CDR3 contains 14 residues. CDR3 residues: CASSTTGGFAEAFF. CDR3 sequence (DNA): TGTGCCAGCAGCACGACAGGGGGGTTCGCTGAAGCTTTCTTT.

V gene TRBV2 combines with J gene TRBJ1-3; TRBD1 might be the D (6 bases). Trimming shortened V by 6 bases and J by 0 bases, and 12 bases separated the two germline ends. The germline gives CDR1 SNHLY, CDR2 FYNNEI. The CDR3 is made up of 15 amino acids. The CDR3 region is CASSTTRGSGNTIYF. For the CDR3, the DNA is TGTGCCAGCAGCACTACCAGGGGCTCTGGAAACACCATATATTTT.

The chain joins TRBV5-4 to TRBJ2-7; 8 nucleotides match TRBD2. CDR3 length equals 14 residues. Germline V gene sequence: CDR1 SGHNT, CDR2 YYREEE (reference sequence). V trimming: 2 bases; J trimming: 2 bases; junction bases outside the gene matches: 3. In nucleotides, the CDR3 is TGTGCCAGCAGCTTTACTAGCGGCGCCTACGAGCAGTACTTC. Translation: CASSFTSGAYEQYF.

This clonotype came up once. This rearrangement joins TRBV5-1 to TRBJ2-3; 9 bases align to TRBD1. From germline, CDR1 is SGHRS and CDR2 YFSETQ. This CDR3 spans 15 amino acids. V trimming: 3 bases; J trimming: 5 bases; junction bases outside the gene matches: 7. The CDR3 region is CASSSTGQGIDTQYF. In DNA, the CDR3 is TGCGCCAGCAGCTCGACGGGACAGGGAATAGATACGCAGTATTTT.

The chain recombines TRBV2 with TRBJ2-3; D might be TRBD2 (6 bases). Germline V gene sequence: CDR1 SNHLY, CDR2 FYNNEI. V was cut by 8 bases and J by 6 bases, with 15 bases left in between. The CDR3 spans 13 residues. Here the CDR3 reads CASLEGGTDTQYF. DNA for the CDR3: TGTGCCAGCTTGGAGGGAGGTACCGATACGCAGTATTTT. Using reference TRBV2 and TRBJ2-3 for the parts outside the CDR3, the full variable domain is EPEVTQTPSHQVTQMGQEVILRCVPISNHLYFYWYRQILGQKVEFLVSFYNNEISEKSEIFDDQFSVERPDGSNFTLKIRSTKLEDSAMYFCASLEGGTDTQYFGPGTRLTVL.